This T cell receptor beta chain was retrieved from a study of OX40 agonist ivuxolimab in advanced cancers. The repertoire was sequenced with immunoSEQ multiplex PCR; TCRdb's copy has only in-frame clones and lacks some. The data contain about 60,000 clones, around nine tenths of them singletons. The CDR3 has 15 amino acids. Per germline, CDR1 SGHRS and CDR2 YFSETQ. V was trimmed by 4 bases and J by 0 bases, leaving 13 bases between them. This chain connects TRBV5-1 to TRBJ1-1; D might be TRBD1 (6 bases). Here the sequenced sample was CD4+ or CD8+ T cells sorted from blood, taken in a trial of the OX40 agonist ivuxolimab. This TCR came from an adult with an advanced solid tumor such as melanoma, head and neck, liver or kidney cancer. The CDR3 sequence is CASSESGAMNTEAFF. DNA for the CDR3: TGCGCCAGCAGCGAGTCAGGGGCAATGAACACTGAAGCTTTCTTT.